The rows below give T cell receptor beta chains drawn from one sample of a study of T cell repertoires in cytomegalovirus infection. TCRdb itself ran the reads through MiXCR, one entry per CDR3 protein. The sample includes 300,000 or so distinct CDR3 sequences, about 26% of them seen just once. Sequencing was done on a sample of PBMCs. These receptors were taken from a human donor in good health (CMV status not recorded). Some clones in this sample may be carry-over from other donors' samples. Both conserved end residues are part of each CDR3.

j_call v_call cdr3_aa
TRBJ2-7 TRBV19 CASSLGGGRRTSGTYEQYF
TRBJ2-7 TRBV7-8 CASSAYRLAGAYEQYF
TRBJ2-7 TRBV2 CASGQDFSYEQYF
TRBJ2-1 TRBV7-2 CASSPSGERGNEQFF
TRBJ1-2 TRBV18 CASSAGGTSGYTF
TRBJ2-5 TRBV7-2 CASSLPGQGTQYF
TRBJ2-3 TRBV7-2 CASSLALGTDTQYF
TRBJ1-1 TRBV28 CASSLGGVVNTEAFF
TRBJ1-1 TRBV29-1 CSVVRGVQGTEAFF
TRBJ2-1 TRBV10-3 CAITSTSGSSYNEQFF
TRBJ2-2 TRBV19 CASSIAERGGELFF
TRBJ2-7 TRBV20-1 CSASRRAAHEQYF
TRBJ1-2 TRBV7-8 CASSYGQGLNYGYTF
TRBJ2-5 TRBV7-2 CASSRGSGETQYF
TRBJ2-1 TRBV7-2 CASSRPGQPGNEQFF
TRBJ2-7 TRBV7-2 CASSGTRSGEQYF
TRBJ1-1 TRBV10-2 CASSESGGANTEAFF
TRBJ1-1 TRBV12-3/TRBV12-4 CASSTGTVNTEAFF
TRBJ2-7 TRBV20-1 CSAGGSSYEQYF
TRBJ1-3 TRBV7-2 CASSSQGQGLSGNTIYF
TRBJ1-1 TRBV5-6 CASSPGPQWAEAFF
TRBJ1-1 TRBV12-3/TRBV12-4 CASSLAGRGRTEAFF
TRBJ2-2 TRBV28 CASSQGTGFPFTGELFF
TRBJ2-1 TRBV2 CASNVRTNNEQFF
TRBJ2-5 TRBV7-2 CASSRNGRDQETQYF
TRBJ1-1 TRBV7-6 CASSPTLNTEAFF
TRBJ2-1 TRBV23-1 CARRVRGPTDVYNEQFF
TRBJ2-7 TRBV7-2 CASSLGPQREQYF
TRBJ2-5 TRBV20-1 CSAPPLAGGQETQYF
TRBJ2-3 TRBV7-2 CASSLAPSGQVADTQYF
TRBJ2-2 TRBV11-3 CASMLTGNTGELFF
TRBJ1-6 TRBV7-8 CASSSQGSSYNSPLHF
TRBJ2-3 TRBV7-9 CASSLGTSGGTDTQYF
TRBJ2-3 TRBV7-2 CASKSASTDTQYF
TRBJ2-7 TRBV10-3 CAIRAGTNLYEQYF
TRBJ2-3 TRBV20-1 CSARVSGSDTQYF
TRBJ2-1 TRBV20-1 CSAREVSAGSSYNEQFF
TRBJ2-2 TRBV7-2 CASSLDRRRSGTGELFF
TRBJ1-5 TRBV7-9 CASSLGNTGQPQHF